The rows below give T cell receptor beta chains drawn from one sample of a study of early T cells in non-severe SARS-CoV-2 infection. TCRdb re-called the 5' RACE reads with MiXCR, one entry per CDR3 protein. The sample has about 50,000 distinct CDR3 sequences, 5.4% seen once. The sample was whole blood, taken at baseline. Receptors originate from an adult who was a healthcare worker with PCR-confirmed SARS-CoV-2 infection or an uninfected control (not recorded which). Both conserved end residues are part of each CDR3. A D gene is named only where the DNA matches it firmly. Expanded clones are given a class, and other clones once, few, many or no size at all.

>TRBV12-3/TRBV12-4|TRBJ2-7|.|many
TGTGCCAGCAGTACCGGGACACTCTCCTACGAGCAGTACTTC
CASSTGTLSYEQYF
>TRBV20-1|TRBJ2-7|TRBD2|many
TGCAGTGCTAGATATCGGGGACTAGCGGGAGGCGAGCAGTACTTC
CSARYRGLAGGEQYF
>TRBV20-1|TRBJ2-7|.|many
TGCAGTGCTATACAGAGGGAGACCTACGAGCAGTACTTC
CSAIQRETYEQYF
>TRBV6-5|TRBJ2-1|.|.
TGTGCCAGCAGTTATCCGGGATCCTACAATGAGCAGTTCTTC
CASSYPGSYNEQFF
>TRBV19|TRBJ2-2|TRBD1|many
TGTGCCAGTAGGGGGACAGGGAAGTCCGGGGAGCTGTTTTTT
CASRGTGKSGELFF
>TRBV6-6|TRBJ1-6|.|few
TGTGCCAGCAGTTACGCTGGACCGAGGGGTAATTCACCCCTCCACTTT
CASSYAGPRGNSPLHF
>TRBV25-1|TRBJ2-1|.|many
TGTGCCAGCAGGAAGGGGGGATGGCCTGAGCAGTTCTTC
CASRKGGWPEQFF
>TRBV10-3|TRBJ2-3|.|many
TGTGCCATCAGTGAGATCGGTGAGAATACGCAGTATTTT
CAISEIGENTQYF
>TRBV6-1|TRBJ2-3|TRBD2|.
TGTGCCAGCAGTTTCCAGACTAGCGGCCCTATCACAGATACGCAGTATTTT
CASSFQTSGPITDTQYF
>TRBV5-1|TRBJ2-3|.|many
TGCGCCAGCAGCTTGGACAGGAGCCCAGATACGCAGTATTTT
CASSLDRSPDTQYF
>TRBV7-8|TRBJ2-7|.|many
TGTGCCAGCAGCTGGGGGACGGGGGACTACGAGCAGTACTTC
CASSWGTGDYEQYF
>TRBV24-1|TRBJ1-2|.|many
TGTGCCACCAGTGATTGGGGCAGGGATCATGGCTACACCTTC
CATSDWGRDHGYTF
>TRBV19|TRBJ2-6|.|many
TGTGCCAGTAGTATAGATCTCGGCAGGGCCCGCGTAGTCCTGACTTTC
CASSIDLGRARVVLTF
>TRBV7-2|TRBJ2-3|TRBD2|many
TGTGCCAGCAGCTTATGGGGTAGCGGGACGAGGACAGATACGCAGTATTTT
CASSLWGSGTRTDTQYF
>TRBV9|TRBJ2-1|TRBD2|many
TGTGCCAGCAGCGTAGGACTAGCGGAGTTCAATGAGCAGTTCTTC
CASSVGLAEFNEQFF
>TRBV3-1|TRBJ2-3|.|.
TGTGCCAGCAGCCTAGATCTCGGGGTAGTTACGCAGTATTTT
CASSLDLGVVTQYF
>TRBV29-1|TRBJ1-1|.|many
TGCAGCGTCAGAGACTTGAACACTGAAGCTTTCTTT
CSVRDLNTEAFF